Below are 9 T cell receptor beta chains sequenced from a single sample in a study of CD8 T cells in ankylosing spondylitis. TCRdb called the 5' RACE reads again in MiXCR, with one record for every CDR3 protein. The table shows approximately 150,000 distinct CDR3 sequences, with roughly 34% occurring only once. The sequenced sample was synovial fluid, either unsorted or a sorted T cell fraction (not recorded which). These receptors originate from a male donor with ankylosing spondylitis.

The rearrangement links TRBV6-2 or TRBV6-3 to TRBJ1-5, with D unresolved. Germline CDR1 MNHEY, CDR2 SVGEGT. The CDR3 contains 14 residues. Deletions cut 2 bases from V and 1 base from J, with 6 bases between. In nucleotides, the CDR3 is TGTGCCAGCAGTTACAAGGTCAGCAATCAGCCCCAGCATTTT. It codes for CASSYKVSNQPQHF.

The V gene is TRBV29-1, the J gene TRBJ1-2; D is possibly TRBD1 (5 bases). The length of the CDR3 is 11 residues. Germline CDR1 SQVTM, CDR2 ANQGSEA. V lost 4 bases and J 6 bases, leaving 9 bases between the germline ends. CDR3 residues: CSVGGGNGYTF. CDR3 bases: TGCAGCGTTGGGGGGGGTAATGGCTACACCTTC.

CDR3 DNA sequence: TGTGCCAGCAGTGAGGGACATCGACTAGCGGGAGGAGAGACCCAGTACTTC. As protein: CASSEGHRLAGGETQYF. The chain is built from TRBV6-1 and TRBJ2-5; 13 positions match TRBD2. Germline CDR1 and CDR2: MNHNS and SASEGT. This CDR3 contains 17 residues. Losses at the gene ends were 3 bases for V and 4 bases for J; bases not matched to a gene: 8.

This clonotype was counted many times. The J gene is TRBJ1-5, the V gene TRBV29-1, with D unclear. V was clipped by 5 bases and J by 4 bases, with 12 bases between them. The CDR3 is made up of 13 amino acids. Germline CDR1 is SQVTM and CDR2 is ANQGSEA. The CDR3 nucleotides read TGCAGCGTTTCGGTAGGGCCTAATCAGCCCCAGCATTTT. Translation: CSVSVGPNQPQHF.

This chain connects TRBV19 to TRBJ2-5; D is uncertain. V lost 5 bases and J lost 5, with 6 bases in between. This CDR3 spans 11 amino acids. CDR1 is LNHDA and CDR2 is SQIVND in the germline V gene (reference sequence). CDR3: CASSARETQYF. CDR3 nucleotides: TGTGCCAGTAGTGCCCGGGAGACCCAGTACTTC.

This sequence joins TRBV11-1 and TRBJ2-7; D is uncertain. CDR3 length: 14 amino acids. Germline V gene data show CDR1 as SGHAT and CDR2 as FQDESV (reference sequence). Trimming took 1 base from V and 3 from J, leaving 10 bases between them. The CDR3 region is CASSLVGQNYEQYF. CDR3 bases: TGTGCCAGCAGCTTAGTAGGTCAGAACTACGAGCAGTACTTC. The full variable domain, completed using reference TRBV11-1 and TRBJ2-7, is EAEVAQSPRYKITEKSQAVAFWCDPISGHATLYWYRQILGQGPELLVQFQDESVVDDSQLPKDRFSAERLKGVDSTLKIQPAELGDSAMYLCASSLVGQNYEQYFGPGTRLTVT.

The V gene is TRBV20-1, the J gene TRBJ1-2; possible D gene TRBD1, 6 bases. The CDR3 has 14 amino acids. The germline CDR1 and CDR2 sequences are DFQATT and SNEGSKA (reference sequence). Trimming stripped 3 bases from V and 5 bases from J, with 16 bases between. The CDR3 DNA is TGCAGTGCTAGTGAGGGGGGAGTTGGTTATGGCTACACCTTC. Protein: CSASEGGVGYGYTF.

This chain joins TRBV3-1 and TRBJ1-3, with D possibly TRBD1 on 6 matching bases. V shed 1 base and J shed 0 bases, with 13 bases lying between them. This CDR3 is built from 17 residues. CDR1 and CDR2 from the germline V gene are LGHDT and YNNKEL (reference sequence). The CDR3 DNA sequence: TGTGCCAGCAGCCAAGGGGGGGGCGCGGACTCTGGAAACACCATATATTTT. It codes for CASSQGGGADSGNTIYF.

This chain uses TRBV6-1 with TRBJ2-7, with D hard to call. Germline CDR1 is MNHNS and CDR2 is SASEGT. CDR3 length equals 14 residues. V was trimmed by 6 bases and J by 6 bases, leaving 18 bases between them. CDR3 sequence (DNA): TGTGCCAGCAGCGTCATGGCGGCCGCGAGCGAGCAGTACTTC. It translates to CASSVMAAASEQYF.